This T cell receptor beta chain is from a study of blood T cell repertoires in COVID-19. Across the study: Acute and convalescent COVID-19 samples came from the United States, Italy and Spain. PBMCs, B-cell-depleted T cells, or T cells provided the cDNA or gDNA that made up the material.

Per germline, CDR1 SGHNT and CDR2 YYREEE (reference sequence). The V segment lost 0 bases and the J segment 8 bases; nucleotides outside the gene matches: 4. This CDR3 region has 14 residues. Authors' processing steps: Reference gene primer amplification gave estimated nucleated cell counts. TCRdb keeps only in-frame clones here, not all; method: immunoSEQ multiplex PCR. V, J and clone size are taken as reported in that table, and D and trimming were inferred from the DNA itself. The sample has fewer than 75,000 clones; around nine tenths are singletons. Sequencing used peripheral blood. This TCR was sampled from a human donor in a cohort sampled during active COVID-19. The rearrangement links TRBV5-4 to TRBJ1-4; 7 nucleotides match TRBD1. DNA of the CDR3: TGTGCCAGCAGCTTGGACAGGGGCAGCGAAAAACTGTTTTTT. Protein sequence: CASSLDRGSEKLFF.